One and the same sample provided the 5 T cell receptor beta chains below, sequenced in a study of CXCR3-negative and CXCR3-positive naive CD8 T cells. Study conclusions and caveats: More hydrophobic TRB CDR3s occurred in CXCR3-positive than in CXCR3-negative naive cells.

All TRB cDNA libraries came from 5' RACE performed with UMI labels. TCRdb reprocessed the 5' RACE reads, with one entry per CDR3 protein and no DNA. In total, the table holds approximately 8,800 distinct CDR3 sequences. The antigens these receptors bind are not known. Sequencing was done on a sample of naive CXCR3+ CD8+ T cells from blood. The subset here: CD45RO-CCR7+CD27+CD95- naive CD8+ T cells expressing CXCR3 (TNR3+). The receptor set was obtained from a human donor in good health. Some clones in this sample may be carry-over from other donors' samples.

The chain carries TRBV29-1 and TRBJ2-5; TCRdb's D gene call, TRBD1, goes unchecked for lack of DNA. This CDR3 is built from 15 residues. From germline, CDR1 is SQVTM and CDR2 ANQGSEA. Here the CDR3 reads CSVTDTRDAEETQYF. The variable domain in full, completed from reference TRBV29-1 and TRBJ2-5, reads SAVISQKPSRDICQRGTSLTIQCQVDSQVTMMFWYRQQPGQSLTLIATANQGSEATYESGFVIDKFPISRPNLTFSTLTVSNMSPEDSSIYLCSVTDTRDAEETQYFGPGTRLLVL.

According to its frequency, this clonotype is medium-sized. The CDR3 here is CASSLGRQGENGYTF. The chain carries TRBV7-9 and TRBJ1-2; TCRdb designates TRBD1, a call that cannot be tested without DNA. The CDR3 is made up of 15 amino acids. Germline V gene data show CDR1 as SEHNR and CDR2 as FQNEAQ (reference sequence).

The genes are TRBV19 and TRBJ1-5. CDR3 length equals 15 residues. The V gene's germline CDR1 is LNHDA and CDR2 SQIVND (reference sequence). The CDR3 spells CASRNMPYSNQPQHF.

The gene calls are TRBV5-4 and TRBJ2-1; TCRdb names TRBD2, which stays unverified in the absence of DNA. Germline CDR1 SGHNT, CDR2 YYREEE (reference sequence). This CDR3 has 13 residues. The CDR3 here is CASSRFASGEQFF.

J is TRBJ2-7 and V is TRBV29-1; the D call from TCRdb, TRBD2, cannot be confirmed without DNA. Germline V gene data show CDR1 as SQVTM and CDR2 as ANQGSEA. This CDR3 is built from 13 residues. CDR3 region: CSVLNSGNYEQYF.